This T cell receptor beta chain was identified during a study of blood T cell repertoires in COVID-19. Sequencing was performed with immunoSEQ multiplex PCR; in TCRdb, only in-frame clones are kept and a portion is missing. This table holds about 350,000 clones, around 90% found once. Sequenced material: peripheral blood. The sequence came from a woman aged 55-70 years with COVID-19, enrolled during active disease.

The DNA of the CDR3 is TGCGCCAGCAGCCAAGACACCATTGACAGGGGCCCCATGAAGACCCAGTACTTC. Translation gives CASSQDTIDRGPMKTQYF. V gene TRBV4-1 combines with J gene TRBJ2-5, with 8 bases identical to TRBD1. Germline CDR1 reads MGHRA; CDR2 reads YSYEKL. J lost 6 bases, V lost 0 bases, and 15 bases had no gene match. CDR3 size: 18 residues.